A selection of T cell receptor beta chains follows, all from one sample in a study of CDR3 diversity in severe acne. TCRdb fed the PCR reads into MiXCR, producing one record per CDR3 protein. Here the sample spans tens of thousands of distinct CDR3 sequences, under 65% being singletons. Sequencing was done on a sample of blood. The receptor set was obtained from a male donor in good health, without acne. The CDR3 runs from the conserved cysteine through the conserved F or W. The order of the fields is V gene, J gene, D gene, clone size, CDR3 protein, CDR3 DNA. D genes are given only for firm matches. Size tells how often a clone was seen (once, few, many) or the class of an expanded clone, and some rows leave it out.

TRBV12-3/TRBV12-4	TRBJ1-5	.	.	CASTTGGTSNQPQHF	TGTGCCAGCACCACTGGGGGGACGAGCAATCAGCCCCAGCATTTT
TRBV6-5	TRBJ1-1	.	.	CASSYARGSTEAFF	TGTGCCAGCAGTTACGCGAGGGGATCCACTGAAGCTTTCTTT
TRBV6-5	TRBJ1-5	.	few	CASSLVLNQPQHF	TGTGCCAGCAGTCTTGTCCTTAATCAGCCCCAGCATTTT
TRBV7-9	TRBJ1-1	.	.	CASSIQGGTEAFF	TGTGCCAGCAGTATACAGGGTGGCACTGAAGCTTTCTTT
TRBV15	TRBJ2-5	TRBD2	many	CATSTGTSGTYQETQYF	TGTGCCACCAGCACCGGGACTAGCGGGACGTACCAAGAGACCCAGTACTTC
TRBV5-1	TRBJ2-7	TRBD2	.	CASNLAGAEQYF	TGTGCCAGCAACCTAGCGGGAGCCGAGCAGTACTTC
TRBV5-1	TRBJ1-1	.	many	CASSELGRNTEAFF	TGCGCCAGCAGCGAGTTAGGCAGGAACACTGAAGCTTTCTTT
TRBV5-6	TRBJ1-1	.	.	CATRRGGFDEAFF	TGTGCCACCAGAAGAGGGGGGTTTGATGAAGCTTTCTTT
TRBV28	TRBJ1-1	.	few	CASLGYMRGLENTEAFF	TGTGCCAGCTTGGGATATATGCGGGGGCTAGAGAACACTGAAGCTTTCTTT
TRBV12-3/TRBV12-4	TRBJ2-5	.	many	CASSLETGEETQYF	TGTGCCAGCAGTTTAGAGACAGGAGAAGAGACCCAGTACTTC
TRBV2	TRBJ2-2	TRBD2	.	CASVGLAGGTGELFF	TGTGCCAGCGTTGGACTAGCGGGAGGTACCGGGGAGCTGTTTTTT
TRBV6-5	TRBJ1-5	.	.	CASSEEEVKGTYEHF	TGTGCCAGCAGTGAAGAGGAGGTAAAGGGAACCTACGAGCATTTT
TRBV2	TRBJ2-5	.	.	CASSEAGWETAETQYF	TGTGCCAGCAGTGAAGCGGGGTGGGAGACAGCCGAGACCCAGTACTTC
TRBV7-8	TRBJ1-2	.	.	CASSLDKVVYGYTF	TGTGCCAGCAGCTTAGACAAGGTGGTGTATGGCTACACCTTC
TRBV4-1	TRBJ2-7	.	many	CASSRPGQGSYEQYF	TGCGCCAGCAGCCGTCCGGGGCAGGGCTCCTACGAGCAGTACTTC
TRBV9	TRBJ1-2	TRBD1	.	CASSSTTGGADGYTF	TGTGCCAGCAGCTCCACGACAGGGGGCGCGGATGGCTACACCTTC
TRBV7-6	TRBJ1-4	.	many	CASSLHPGNEKLFF	TGTGCCAGCAGCTTACACCCCGGTAATGAAAAACTGTTTTTT
TRBV11-2	TRBJ2-1	TRBD2	.	CVSSLGGTSGYEQSF	TGTGTCAGCAGCTTAGGGGGGACTAGCGGCTATGAGCAGTCCTTC